This TCR beta chain was sequenced during a study of sequential checkpoint blockade in melanoma. Germline loops: CDR1 SGHTS, CDR2 YDEGEE. V lost 4 bases and J 4 bases, leaving 18 bases between the germline ends. The CDR3 length is 15 residues. Treatment of the sample: randomized to nivolumab then ipilimumab (arm A) or the reverse (arm B). The assay was immunoSEQ multiplex PCR, and TCRdb's table has in-frame clones only and misses some. The repertoire holds some 15,000 clones, more than 85% seen once, with roughly a quarter in the top ten. Sample: CD8+ T cells sorted from blood (inferred from file names), taken from a patient given nivolumab and ipilimumab in sequence. The receptor comes from a human donor with melanoma. The genes are TRBV5-8 and TRBJ2-7; weak D call: TRBD1 (8 bases). The CDR3 is CASSIRTGREYEQYF. CDR3 nucleotide sequence: TGTGCCAGCAGCATTCGGACAGGGAGGGAATACGAGCAGTACTTC.